The rows below give T cell receptor beta chains drawn from one sample of a study of blood T cell repertoires in COVID-19. Sequenced by immunoSEQ multiplex PCR; TCRdb stores in-frame clones only, minus some. The profile shows roughly 100,000 clones, roughly 80% of them singletons. The sequenced material came from peripheral blood. All receptors come from a woman between 65 and 79 years old with acute or convalescent COVID-19. The CDR3 runs from the conserved cysteine through the conserved F or W. Fields, in order: CDR3 protein, CDR3 DNA, J gene, clone size, V gene, D gene. The D gene is left open where the match is weak. Not every row has a clone size; where given, it reads once, few, many or a size class.

CASRRQEARLYGYTF TGTGCCAGCAGGCGGCAAGAGGCCCGCCTCTATGGCTACACCTTC TRBJ1-2 - TRBV5-6 -
CASSLVGTGNTEAFF TGTGCCAGCAGCTTAGTAGGGACAGGGAACACTGAAGCTTTCTTT TRBJ1-1 few TRBV7-2 TRBD1
CASSSIRDRGSEQYF TGTGCCAGCAGTTCTATTCGGGACAGGGGGAGTGAGCAGTACTTC TRBJ2-7 - TRBV6-6 TRBD1
CASSSPGQSPLHF TGTGCCAGCAGTTCTCCGGGACAGTCACCCCTCCACTTT TRBJ1-6 - TRBV6-5 TRBD1
CASSPGTGPEKLFF TGTGCCAGCAGTCCTGGGACAGGTCCGGAAAAACTGTTTTTT TRBJ1-4 - TRBV2 TRBD1
CASSEGGNYGYTF TGCGCCAGCAGCGAAGGGGGCAACTATGGCTACACCTTC TRBJ1-2 - TRBV5-1 TRBD1
CSVGKTGVNTEAFF TGCAGCGTTGGGAAGACAGGGGTGAACACTGAAGCTTTCTTT TRBJ1-1 - TRBV29-1 TRBD1
CASSLGTVPTGELFF TGTGCCAGCAGCTTAGGAACAGTACCCACCGGGGAGCTGTTTTTT TRBJ2-2 - TRBV7-2 -
CASSLSGQGASYEQYF TGCGCCAGCAGCTTGTCGGGACAGGGGGCTTCCTACGAGCAGTACTTC TRBJ2-7 - TRBV5-1 TRBD1
CASSPQDRHNEKLFF TGTGCCAGCAGCCCCCAGGACAGACATAATGAAAAACTGTTTTTT TRBJ1-4 - TRBV6-5 -
CASSSGTGSNTGELFF TGCGCCAGCAGCTCCGGGACAGGGTCGAACACCGGGGAGCTGTTTTTT TRBJ2-2 - TRBV5-1 TRBD1
CASRYRGNTEAFF TGTGCCAGCAGATACAGGGGGAACACTGAAGCTTTCTTT TRBJ1-1 - TRBV6-5 TRBD1
CASSYLGAKETQYF TGTGCCAGCAGCTACTTGGGAGCAAAAGAGACCCAGTACTTC TRBJ2-5 - TRBV3-1/TRBV3-2 -
CASRRRQGHEQYF TGTGCCAGCAGGAGGAGACAGGGCCACGAGCAGTACTTC TRBJ2-7 few TRBV6-5 TRBD1
CASRVDRGEQYF TGTGCCAGCAGGGTGGACAGGGGGGAGCAGTACTTC TRBJ2-7 - TRBV27 TRBD1
CSVQPGDEQYF TGCAGTGTTCAGCCCGGGGACGAGCAGTACTTC TRBJ2-7 - TRBV20-1 -
CATTSGGVQADTQYF TGTGCCACGACTAGCGGGGGGGTTCAGGCCGATACGCAGTATTTT TRBJ2-3 - TRBV10-3 TRBD2
CASSLENRVSFF TGCGCCAGCAGCTTGGAAAACAGAGTAAGTTTCTTT TRBJ1-1 few TRBV5-1 -
CATSSGVIGTDTQYF TGTGCCACCAGTTCCGGGGTTATTGGCACAGATACGCAGTATTTT TRBJ2-3 few TRBV24-1 -
CASSSRQGNTGELFF TGTGCCAGCAGCTCACGACAGGGGAACACCGGGGAGCTGTTTTTT TRBJ2-2 few TRBV13 TRBD1
CASSTRNKDGAEAFF TGTGCCAGCAGCACCCGAAATAAGGACGGGGCTGAAGCTTTCTTT TRBJ1-1 - TRBV7-2 -
CASRPFRRASGANVLTF TGTGCCAGCAGACCTTTTCGGAGGGCCTCTGGGGCCAACGTCCTGACTTTC TRBJ2-6 - TRBV14 -
CASSLGGNQYHQPQHF TGTGCCAGCAGCCTAGGGGGCAATCAATATCATCAGCCCCAGCATTTT TRBJ1-5 once TRBV28 TRBD1
CASSLEQGDSPLHF TGCGCCAGCAGCCTAGAACAGGGGGACTCACCCCTCCACTTT TRBJ1-6 - TRBV4-1 TRBD1